This T cell receptor (beta chain) originates from a study of OX40 agonist ivuxolimab in advanced cancers. CDR3 size: 13 residues. CDR1 is LNHNV and CDR2 is YYDKDF in the germline V gene (reference sequence). V shed 5 bases and J 8 bases; nucleotides not matched to a gene: 6. The assay was immunoSEQ multiplex PCR, and TCRdb's table has in-frame clones only and misses some. The sample includes 90,000 or so clones, roughly nine tenths of them seen just once. This receptor was obtained from an adult with an advanced solid tumor such as melanoma, head and neck, liver or kidney cancer. The chain has TRBV15 and TRBJ1-2, with 9 bases matching TRBD1. The input for sequencing was CD4+ or CD8+ T cells sorted from blood, taken in a trial of the OX40 agonist ivuxolimab. CDR3 region: CATSGDRGYGYTF. DNA of the CDR3: TGTGCCACCAGCGGCGACAGGGGGTACGGCTACACCTTC.